This T cell receptor (beta chain) originates from a study of blood T cell repertoires in COVID-19. The germline V and J ends were trimmed by 3 bases and 2 bases, with 13 bases remaining between them. Germline V lookup: CDR1 KGHSH, CDR2 LQKENI. The CDR3 has 15 residues. Sequencing used immunoSEQ multiplex PCR; TCRdb keeps in-frame clones, though not all of them. This table holds hundreds of thousands of clones, roughly 86% found once. The chain couples TRBV18 to TRBJ1-2; D call uncertain. This receptor was identified in a woman aged 70-85 years with COVID-19, enrolled during active disease. Sequenced material: peripheral blood. CDR3 nucleotides: TGTGCCAGCTCACCCCCTGAGTCACAGAACTATGGCTACACCTTC. It translates to CASSPPESQNYGYTF. Based on the CDR3 plus reference TRBV18 and TRBJ1-2, the full variable domain is NAGVMQNPRHLVRRRGQEARLRCSPMKGHSHVYWYRQLPEEGLKFMVYLQKENIIDESGMPKERFSAEFPKEGPSILRIQQVVRGDSAAYFCASSPPESQNYGYTFGSGTRLTVV.